A single T cell receptor beta chain is shown here with its context. Genomic DNA of every subset was divided equally among multiple immunoSEQ plates. Per the original methods: Junction-only immunoSEQ sequences carried no quality scores, so filtering differed. The method was immunoSEQ multiplex PCR; TCRdb's version includes in-frame clones alone and lacks a portion of them. V and J calls and clone size are those listed in that table; D and trimming were worked out from the DNA. The table lists 2 million to 2.5 million clones, about 94% of them singletons. This sample stems from a study of shared clonotypes between healthy human individuals. Looked up from germline, CDR1 is SEHNR and CDR2 is FQNEAQ (reference sequence). V was clipped by 5 bases and J by 2 bases, with 13 bases between them. This CDR3 comprises 14 residues. Naive CD8 populations comprised CD45RO-negative cells positively selected for CCR7, excluding terminally differentiated effector memory CD45RA+ cells. Only Caucasian adults living in Nashville, Tennessee served as donors.

Sequenced: naive CD8+ T cells sorted from blood. J is TRBJ2-7 and V is TRBV7-9; D unclear. The clonotype comes from a man younger than 35 in good health. CDR3 region: CASSIDWDPYEQYF. Written as DNA, the CDR3 is TGTGCCAGCAGCATAGACTGGGATCCCTACGAGCAGTACTTC.